Reported below is one T cell receptor beta chain. What it binds is not known. This record belongs to a study of cytomegalovirus exposure and HLA in healthy donors. Points from the study as a whole: In the analysis, some V segments, TRBV6-2 and TRBV6-3 included, were excluded as indistinguishable. There were reportedly fewer N-insertions in an Asian-associated ancestry cluster than the roughly 670-donor mean, in a later analysis.

A multiplex PCR was run with 60 Vbeta primers and 13 Jbeta primers. Profiling relied on immunoSEQ multiplex PCR, and the TCRdb table lists in-frame clones only, not all of them. The data show about 200,000 clones, more than 75% seen once. This CDR3 has 13 residues. V was shortened by 1 base and J by 6 bases, with 11 bases between the two germline ends. CDR1 and CDR2 (germline): SGDLS, YYNGEE. This TCR derives from a woman under 40 in good health and CMV-seropositive. The source material was PBMCs. V gene TRBV9 combines with J gene TRBJ2-7; a possible D gene is TRBD2 (6 bases). The chain's CDR3 is CASSVSGASEQYF. DNA for the CDR3: TGTGCCAGCAGCGTATCGGGAGCAAGCGAGCAGTACTTC. The entire variable domain, with the rest obtained from reference TRBV9 and TRBJ2-7, is as follows: DSGVTQTPKHLITATGQRVTLRCSPRSGDLSVYWYQQSLDQGLQFLIQYYNGEERAKGNILERFSAQQFPDLHSELNLSSLELGDSALYFCASSVSGASEQYFGPGTRLTVT.